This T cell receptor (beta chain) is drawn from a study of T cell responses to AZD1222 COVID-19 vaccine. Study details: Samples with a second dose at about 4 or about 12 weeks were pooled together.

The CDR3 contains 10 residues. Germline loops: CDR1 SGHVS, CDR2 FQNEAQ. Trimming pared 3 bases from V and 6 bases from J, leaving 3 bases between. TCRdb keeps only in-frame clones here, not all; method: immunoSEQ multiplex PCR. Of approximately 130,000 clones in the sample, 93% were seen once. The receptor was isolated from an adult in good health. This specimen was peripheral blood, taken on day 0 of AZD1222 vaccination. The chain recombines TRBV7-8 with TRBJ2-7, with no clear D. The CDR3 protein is CASSFLEQYF. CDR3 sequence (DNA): TGTGCCAGCAGCTTCCTCGAGCAGTACTTC.